This T cell receptor (beta chain) comes out of a study of blood T cell repertoires in COVID-19. Study-level background: The United States, Italy and Spain were the sources of the acute and convalescent COVID-19 samples. The analysed material was cDNA or gDNA that came from T cells, B-cell-depleted T cells, or PBMCs.

How the authors handled the data: How many nucleated cells were present was estimated from reference gene primer amplification. Sequencing used immunoSEQ multiplex PCR; TCRdb keeps in-frame clones, though not all of them. D and trimming were read from the DNA, whereas the V and J calls and clone size are those reported in that table. The repertoire holds about 74,000 clones, with around 90% as singletons. Germline loops: CDR1 LNHNV, CDR2 YYDKDF (reference sequence). The V segment lost 3 bases and the J segment 0 bases; nucleotides outside the gene matches: 2. The CDR3 is 14 residues long. This receptor was taken from a woman of 80 years or more with active or convalescent COVID-19. The chain employs TRBV15 and TRBJ2-7; 7 bases are shared with TRBD1. Sequenced: peripheral blood. The CDR3 nucleotides are TGTGCCACCAGCAGGGACAGGTTCTCCTACGAGCAGTACTTC. Its protein product is CATSRDRFSYEQYF.